The 5 T cell receptor beta chains below come from one sample, sequenced in a study of blood T cell repertoires in COVID-19. Method: immunoSEQ multiplex PCR; TCRdb's copy keeps in-frame clones and lacks some. The sample contains about 200,000 clones, roughly 86% of which appear only once. Specimen: peripheral blood. These receptors came from a man younger than 35 with active or convalescent COVID-19.

The V call is TRBV4-2, the J call TRBJ2-3, with 7 bases aligning to TRBD2. The CDR3 has 14 amino acids. Per germline, CDR1 LGHNA and CDR2 YNFKEQ. The junction had 4 bases not matched to a gene; V was cut back by 5 bases and J by 2 bases. The CDR3 DNA reads TGTGCCAGCAGCACTAGCGAGCACACAGATACGCAGTATTTT. As protein: CASSTSEHTDTQYF.

The CDR3 region has the DNA TGTGCCAGCAGTTCCATCCGGGACGACGGGGGCTACGAGCAGTACTTC. Translating gives CASSSIRDDGGYEQYF. This sequence joins TRBV28 and TRBJ2-7; tentatively, D is TRBD2 (6 bases). Germline V lookup: CDR1 MDHEN, CDR2 SYDVKM. V lost 4 bases and J 3 bases, leaving 19 bases between the germline ends. This CDR3 contains 16 residues. The entire variable domain, with the rest obtained from reference TRBV28 and TRBJ2-7, is as follows: DVKVTQSSRYLVKRTGEKVFLECVQDMDHENMFWYRQDPGLGLRLIYFSYDVKMKEKGDIPEGYSVSREKKERFSLILESASTNQTSMYLCASSSIRDDGGYEQYFGPGTRLTVT.

The chain employs TRBV30 and TRBJ1-1; perhaps TRBD1 as D (5 bases). Germline CDR1 GTSNPN, CDR2 SVGIG (reference sequence). The ends were cut back, 4 bases at V and 4 bases at J, with 16 bases in the middle. CDR3 length equals 14 residues. The CDR3 region has the DNA TGTGCCTGGAATATTATTAGGGGCGGCACTGAAGCTTTCTTT. It specifies CAWNIIRGGTEAFF.

V usage is TRBV25-1 and J usage is TRBJ2-5, with D perhaps matching TRBD1 (6 bases). Trimming stripped 3 bases from V and 7 bases from J, with 12 bases between. The CDR3 spans 13 residues. Germline CDR1 and CDR2: MGHDK and SYGVNS. The CDR3 region has the DNA TGTGCCAGCAGTGACAGGGGTTTCGGGACCCAGTACTTC. It codes for CASSDRGFGTQYF.

This clone was counted once. This sequence joins TRBV29-1 and TRBJ2-2, with TRBD1 identical over 7 bases. V lost 6 bases and J lost 6; bases outside the gene matches: 7. The CDR3 runs 13 residues. Germline CDR1 and CDR2: SQVTM and ANQGSEA. CDR3: CSVKPTGPGELFF. The CDR3 nucleotides read TGCAGCGTAAAACCGACAGGGCCCGGGGAGCTGTTTTTT.